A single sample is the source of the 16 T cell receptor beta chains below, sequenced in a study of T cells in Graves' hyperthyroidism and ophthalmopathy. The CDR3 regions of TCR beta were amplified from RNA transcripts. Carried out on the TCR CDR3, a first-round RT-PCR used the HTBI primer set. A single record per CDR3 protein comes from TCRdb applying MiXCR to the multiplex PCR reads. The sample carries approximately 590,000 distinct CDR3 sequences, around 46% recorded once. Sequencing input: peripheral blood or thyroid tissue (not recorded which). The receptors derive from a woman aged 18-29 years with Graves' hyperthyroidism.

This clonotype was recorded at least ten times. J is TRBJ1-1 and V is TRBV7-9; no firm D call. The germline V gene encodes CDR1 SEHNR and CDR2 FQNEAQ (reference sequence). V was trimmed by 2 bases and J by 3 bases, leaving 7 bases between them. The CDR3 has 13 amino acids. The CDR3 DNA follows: TGTGCCAGCAGCTTAATGGGAGACACTGAAGCTTTCTTT. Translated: CASSLMGDTEAFF. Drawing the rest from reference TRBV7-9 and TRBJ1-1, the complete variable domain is DTGVSQNPRHKITKRGQNVTFRCDPISEHNRLYWYRQTLGQGPEFLTYFQNEAQLEKSRLLSDRFSAERPKGSFSTLEIQRTEQGDSAMYLCASSLMGDTEAFFGQGTRLTVV.

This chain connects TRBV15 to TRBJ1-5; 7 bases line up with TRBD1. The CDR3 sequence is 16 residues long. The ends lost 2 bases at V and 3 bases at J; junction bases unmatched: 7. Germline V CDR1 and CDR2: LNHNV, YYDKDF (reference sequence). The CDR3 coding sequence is TGTGCCACCAGCAGATCGATGGGACAGATCAATCAGCCCCAGCATTTT. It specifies CATSRSMGQINQPQHF.

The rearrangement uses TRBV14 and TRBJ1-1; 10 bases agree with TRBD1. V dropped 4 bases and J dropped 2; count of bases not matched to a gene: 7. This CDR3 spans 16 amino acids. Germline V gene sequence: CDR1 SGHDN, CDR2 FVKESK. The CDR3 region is CASSPGTGAANTEAFF. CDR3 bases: TGTGCCAGCAGCCCCGGGACAGGGGCTGCCAACACTGAAGCTTTCTTT. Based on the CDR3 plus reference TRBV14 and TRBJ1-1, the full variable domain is EAGVTQFPSHSVIEKGQTVTLRCDPISGHDNLYWYRRVMGKEIKFLLHFVKESKQDESGMPNNRFLAERTGGTYSTLKVQPAELEDSGVYFCASSPGTGAANTEAFFGQGTRLTVV.

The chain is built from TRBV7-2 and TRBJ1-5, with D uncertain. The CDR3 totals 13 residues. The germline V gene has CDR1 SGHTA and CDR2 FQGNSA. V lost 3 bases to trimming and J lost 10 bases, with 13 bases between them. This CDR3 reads CASSFGVDGPQHF. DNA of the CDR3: TGTGCCAGCAGCTTTGGGGTCGATGGACCCCAGCATTTT.

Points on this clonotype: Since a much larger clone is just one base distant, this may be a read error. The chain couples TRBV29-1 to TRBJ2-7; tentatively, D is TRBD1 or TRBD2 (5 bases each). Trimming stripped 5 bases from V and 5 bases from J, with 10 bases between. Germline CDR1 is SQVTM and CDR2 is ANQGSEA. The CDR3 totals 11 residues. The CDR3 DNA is TGCAGCGTTAACTTGGGGGACGAGCAGTACTTC. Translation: CSVNLGDEQYF.

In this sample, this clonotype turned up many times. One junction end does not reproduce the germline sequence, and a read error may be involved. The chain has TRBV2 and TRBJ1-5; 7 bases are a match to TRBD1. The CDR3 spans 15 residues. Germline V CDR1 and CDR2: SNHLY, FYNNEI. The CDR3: CASSESGTVNQPQHF. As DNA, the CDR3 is TGTGCCAGCAGTGAATCGGGGACAGTCAATCAACCCCAGCATTTT.

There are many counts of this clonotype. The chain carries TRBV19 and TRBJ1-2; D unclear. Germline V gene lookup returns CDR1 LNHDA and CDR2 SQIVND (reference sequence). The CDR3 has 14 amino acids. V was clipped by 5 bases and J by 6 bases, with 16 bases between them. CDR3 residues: CASSFVGGKNGYTF. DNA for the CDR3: TGTGCCAGTAGTTTCGTCGGAGGGAAGAATGGCTACACCTTC.

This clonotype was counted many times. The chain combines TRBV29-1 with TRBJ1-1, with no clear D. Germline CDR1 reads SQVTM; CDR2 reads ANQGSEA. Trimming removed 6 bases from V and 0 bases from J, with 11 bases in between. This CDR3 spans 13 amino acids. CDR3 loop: CSVEWGMNTEAFF. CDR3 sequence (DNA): TGCAGCGTAGAATGGGGTATGAACACTGAAGCTTTCTTT. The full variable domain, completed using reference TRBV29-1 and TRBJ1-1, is SAVISQKPSRDICQRGTSLTIQCQVDSQVTMMFWYRQQPGQSLTLIATANQGSEATYESGFVIDKFPISRPNLTFSTLTVSNMSPEDSSIYLCSVEWGMNTEAFFGQGTRLTVV.

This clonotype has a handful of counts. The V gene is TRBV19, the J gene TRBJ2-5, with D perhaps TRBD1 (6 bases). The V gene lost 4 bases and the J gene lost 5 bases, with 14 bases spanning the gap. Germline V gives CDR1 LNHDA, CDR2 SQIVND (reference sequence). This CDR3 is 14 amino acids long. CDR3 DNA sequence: TGTGCCAGTAGTACACCTGGGGGCATGGAGACCCAGTACTTC. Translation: CASSTPGGMETQYF. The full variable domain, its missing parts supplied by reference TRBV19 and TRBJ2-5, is DGGITQSPKYLFRKEGQNVTLSCEQNLNHDAMYWYRQDPGQGLRLIYYSQIVNDFQKGDIAEGYSVSREKKESFPLTVTSAQKNPTAFYLCASSTPGGMETQYFGPGTRLLVL.

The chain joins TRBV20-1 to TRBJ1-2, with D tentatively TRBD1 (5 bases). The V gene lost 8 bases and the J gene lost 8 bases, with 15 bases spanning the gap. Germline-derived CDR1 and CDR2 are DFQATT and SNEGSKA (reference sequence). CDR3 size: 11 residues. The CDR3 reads CSSRQGDGYTF. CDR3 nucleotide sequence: TGCAGTTCCAGGCAGGGTGACGGCTACACCTTC.

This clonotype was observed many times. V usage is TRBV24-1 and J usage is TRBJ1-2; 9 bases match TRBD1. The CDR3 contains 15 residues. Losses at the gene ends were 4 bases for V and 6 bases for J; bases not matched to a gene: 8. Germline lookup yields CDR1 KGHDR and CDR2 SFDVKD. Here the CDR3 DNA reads TGTGCCACCAGTGACCAGGGACAGGGTGGCGATGGCTACACCTTC. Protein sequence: CATSDQGQGGDGYTF.

In nucleotides, the CDR3 is TGTGCCAGCAGCCTCCGGGGGTACGGGGCCAACGTCCTGACTTTC. Residues: CASSLRGYGANVLTF. This chain uses TRBV2 with TRBJ2-6, with a weak D call TRBD2 (6 bases). Trimming removed 6 bases from V and 4 bases from J, with 13 bases in between. Germline CDR1 reads SNHLY; CDR2 reads FYNNEI. The length of the CDR3 is 15 residues.

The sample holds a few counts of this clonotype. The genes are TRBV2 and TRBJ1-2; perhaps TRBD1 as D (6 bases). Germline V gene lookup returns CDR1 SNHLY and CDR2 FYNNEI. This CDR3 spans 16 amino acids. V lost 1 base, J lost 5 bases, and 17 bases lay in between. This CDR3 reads CASSEGYRAPRYGYTF. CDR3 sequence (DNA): TGTGCCAGCAGTGAAGGATACAGGGCCCCAAGATATGGCTACACCTTC.

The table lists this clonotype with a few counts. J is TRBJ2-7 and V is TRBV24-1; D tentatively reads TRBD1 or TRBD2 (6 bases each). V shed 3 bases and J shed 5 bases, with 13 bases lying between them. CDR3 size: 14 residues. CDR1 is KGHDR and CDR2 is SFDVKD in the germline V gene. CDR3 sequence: CATSDGGRSHEQYF. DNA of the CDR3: TGTGCCACCAGTGATGGGGGGCGATCCCACGAGCAGTACTTC.

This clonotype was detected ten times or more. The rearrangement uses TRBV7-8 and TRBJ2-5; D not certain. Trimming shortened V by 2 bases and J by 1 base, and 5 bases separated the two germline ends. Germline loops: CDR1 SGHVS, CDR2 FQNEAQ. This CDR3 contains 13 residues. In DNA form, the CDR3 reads TGTGCCAGCAGCTTAAACAGCCAAGAGACCCAGTACTTC. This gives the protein CASSLNSQETQYF.

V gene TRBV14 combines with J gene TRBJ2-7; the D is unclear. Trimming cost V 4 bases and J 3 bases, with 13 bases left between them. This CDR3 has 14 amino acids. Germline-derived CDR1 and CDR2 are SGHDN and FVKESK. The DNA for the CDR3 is TGTGCCAGCAGCCCTGGACCAGCAAACTACGAGCAGTACTTC. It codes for CASSPGPANYEQYF.